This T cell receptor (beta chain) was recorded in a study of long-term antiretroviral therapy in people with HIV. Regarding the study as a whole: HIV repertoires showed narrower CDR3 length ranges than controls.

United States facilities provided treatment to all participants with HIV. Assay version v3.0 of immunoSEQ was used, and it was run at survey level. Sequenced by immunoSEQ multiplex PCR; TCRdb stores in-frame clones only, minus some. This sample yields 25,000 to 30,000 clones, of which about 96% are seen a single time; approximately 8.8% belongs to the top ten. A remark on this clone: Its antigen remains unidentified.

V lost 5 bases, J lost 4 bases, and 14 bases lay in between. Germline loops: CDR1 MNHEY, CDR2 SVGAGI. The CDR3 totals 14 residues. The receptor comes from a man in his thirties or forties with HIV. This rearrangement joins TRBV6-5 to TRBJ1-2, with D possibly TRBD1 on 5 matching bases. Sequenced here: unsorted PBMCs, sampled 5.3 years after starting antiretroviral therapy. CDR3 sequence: CASSVGAPLYGYTF. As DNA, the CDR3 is TGTGCCAGCAGTGTAGGGGCGCCCCTCTATGGCTACACCTTC.